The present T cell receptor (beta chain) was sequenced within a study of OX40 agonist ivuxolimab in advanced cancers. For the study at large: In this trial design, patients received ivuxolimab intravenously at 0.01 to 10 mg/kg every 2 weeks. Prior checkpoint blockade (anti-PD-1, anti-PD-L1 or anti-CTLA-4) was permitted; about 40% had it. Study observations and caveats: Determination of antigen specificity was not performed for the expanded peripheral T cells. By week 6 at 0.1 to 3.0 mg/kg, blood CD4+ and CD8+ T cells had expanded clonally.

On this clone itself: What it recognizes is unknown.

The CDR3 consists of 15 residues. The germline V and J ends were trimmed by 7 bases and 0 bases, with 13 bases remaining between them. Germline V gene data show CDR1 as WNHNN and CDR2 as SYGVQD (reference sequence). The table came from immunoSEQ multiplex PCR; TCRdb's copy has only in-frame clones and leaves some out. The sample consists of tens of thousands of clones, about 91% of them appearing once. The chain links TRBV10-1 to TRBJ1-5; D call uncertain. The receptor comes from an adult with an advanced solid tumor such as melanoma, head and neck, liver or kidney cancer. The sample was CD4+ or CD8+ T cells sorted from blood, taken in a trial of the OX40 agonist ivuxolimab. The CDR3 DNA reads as TGCGCCAGCAAAAAACCCAGGTATAGCAATCAGCCCCAGCATTTT. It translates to CASKKPRYSNQPQHF.